These 6 T cell receptor beta chains came from one sample sequenced in a study of immune cell composition in non-small cell lung cancer. This table comes from immunoSEQ multiplex PCR, and its TCRdb copy is limited to in-frame clones, with some not included. The sample carries several thousand clones, 60% to 85% recorded once. Sequencing was done on a sample of lung tumor tissue. Source of these receptors: a human donor with non-small cell lung cancer.

V gene TRBV23-1 combines with J gene TRBJ1-6; maybe TRBD1 (5 bases). TRBV23-1 is recorded as an ORF, its role being uncertain. The CDR3 is made up of 15 amino acids. V dropped 0 bases and J dropped 11 bases, with 14 bases sitting between them. The DNA of the CDR3 is TGCGCCAGCAGTCAATCCCGGAGACAGATGACACCCCTCCACTTT. Its protein is CASSQSRRQMTPLHF.

A few counts support this clone. The chain carries TRBV4-2 and TRBJ1-6; 10 bases fit TRBD1. V lost 0 bases to trimming and J lost 0 bases; unmatched junction nucleotides: 2. This CDR3 contains 18 residues. Germline V gene data show CDR1 as LGHNA and CDR2 as YNFKEQ. The DNA for the CDR3 is TGTGCCAGCAGCCAAGAAGGACAGGGGGGCTCCTATAATTCACCCCTCCACTTT. Its protein product is CASSQEGQGGSYNSPLHF.

V is TRBV9 and J is TRBJ1-2; D remains unclear. The germline CDR1 and CDR2 sequences are SGDLS and YYNGEE. The CDR3 has 17 residues. V was shortened by 4 bases and J by 2 bases, with 21 bases between the two germline ends. The CDR3 DNA follows: TGTGCCAGCAGCCTCCGGGGAACGGGGTCATTAAACTATGGCTACACCTTC. Amino acids: CASSLRGTGSLNYGYTF. Full variable domain (outside the CDR3, taken from reference TRBV9 and TRBJ1-2): DSGVTQTPKHLITATGQRVTLRCSPRSGDLSVYWYQQSLDQGLQFLIQYYNGEERAKGNILERFSAQQFPDLHSELNLSSLELGDSALYFCASSLRGTGSLNYGYTFGSGTRLTVV.

This clone was seen a handful of times. The J gene is TRBJ1-2, the V gene TRBV19; TRBD1 might be the D (6 bases). Germline assignment: CDR1 LNHDA and CDR2 SQIVND (reference sequence). Deletions cut 11 bases from V and 8 bases from J, with 15 bases between. CDR3 length: 11 residues. CDR3: CASGGAGGYTF. As DNA, the CDR3 is TGTGCCTCTGGGGGGGCAGGAGGCTACACCTTC.

This chain joins TRBV27 and TRBJ1-3; 9 nucleotides align to TRBD1. V was pared by 7 bases and J by 0 bases, with 22 bases of the junction left unmatched. Germline CDR1 and CDR2: MNHEY and SMNVEV (reference sequence). The CDR3 spans 21 residues. The CDR3 region has the DNA TGTGCCAGCACCCCTAAAATGTTCAGGGGACAGGGCTCCTTCTCTGGAAACACCATATATTTT. This sequence encodes CASTPKMFRGQGSFSGNTIYF.

The rearrangement uses TRBV19 and TRBJ1-5; weak D call: TRBD1 (6 bases). This CDR3 has 16 residues. The germline CDR1 and CDR2 sequences are LNHDA and SQIVND (reference sequence). With 5 bases removed from V and 3 bases from J, the gap between germline ends came to 17 bases. The CDR3: CASSGAGARINQPQHF. CDR3 nucleotides: TGTGCCAGTAGTGGGGCGGGGGCGCGAATCAATCAGCCCCAGCATTTT.